Listed here are 9 T cell receptor beta chains from one sample, sequenced in a study of identical twins. From the 5' RACE reads, TCRdb called clonotypes with MiXCR, one entry per CDR3 protein. The repertoire has 690,000 or so distinct CDR3 sequences, around 5.7% of them found once; the top ten carry around 1.9%. The sequenced sample was naive T cells sorted from blood. The receptors originated from a man between 18 and 35 years old in good health.

The chain employs TRBV20-1 and TRBJ1-1; D not resolved. CDR1 and CDR2 from the germline V gene are DFQATT and SNEGSKA (reference sequence). The CDR3 totals 14 residues. Trimming took 0 bases from V and 0 from J, leaving 8 bases between them. DNA of the CDR3: TGCAGTGCTAGAGAAGGAAGTCTGAACACTGAAGCTTTCTTT. Its protein is CSAREGSLNTEAFF.

This clonotype was seen at least ten times. This chain uses TRBV2 with TRBJ2-5, with D possibly TRBD2 on 5 matching bases. The ends were cut back, 4 bases at V and 3 bases at J, with 9 bases in the middle. CDR3 size: 13 residues. Germline V gene lookup returns CDR1 SNHLY and CDR2 FYNNEI. DNA for the CDR3: TGTGCCAGCAGTGGGACGAGGGAAGAGACCCAGTACTTC. Translating it yields CASSGTREETQYF.

The rearrangement joins TRBV2 to TRBJ2-1, with 16 positions matching TRBD2. Germline-derived CDR1 and CDR2 are SNHLY and FYNNEI. J lost 7 bases, V lost 5 bases, and 11 bases had no gene match. The CDR3 extends over 18 amino acids. CDR3 sequence reads: CASSRGLAGGSVSNEQFF. CDR3 DNA: TGTGCCAGCAGTCGGGGACTAGCGGGAGGGTCCGTATCGAATGAGCAGTTCTTC.

In its sample, this clonotype was seen a few times. The rearrangement links TRBV4-1 to TRBJ2-1, with D possibly being TRBD1 (6 bases). Germline V gene data show CDR1 as MGHRA and CDR2 as YSYEKL. The CDR3 runs to 12 residues. V was trimmed by 0 bases and J by 15 bases, leaving 12 bases between them. CDR3 protein: CASSQETGLRFF. In DNA, the CDR3 is TGCGCCAGCAGCCAAGAGACAGGATTAAGGTTCTTC.

This chain uses TRBV28 with TRBJ2-1; a possible D gene is TRBD2 (6 bases). The length of the CDR3 is 15 residues. CDR1 and CDR2 from the germline V gene are MDHEN and SYDVKM. In DNA, the CDR3 is TGTGGCGCACTAGCTAGACGCCCTCGGGGAGGTGAGCAGTTCTTC. This sequence encodes CGALARRPRGGEQFF.

The V and J genes are TRBV7-9 and TRBJ2-7; TRBD1 aligns across 7 bases. The CDR3 is 16 residues long. The germline V gene encodes CDR1 SEHNR and CDR2 FQNEAQ (reference sequence). Trimming removed 5 bases from V and 0 bases from J; junction bases left unmatched: 10. The CDR3 DNA reads as TGTGCCAGCAGCCCACCGACAGGGCCAACCTCCTACGAGCAGTACGTC. Its protein product is CASSPPTGPTSYEQYV.

With regard to this clonotype: A clone one base away is much larger, so this may be a read error. V gene TRBV29-1 combines with J gene TRBJ2-3; 9 nucleotides align to TRBD2. There are 13 residues in the CDR3. The germline CDR1 and CDR2 sequences are SQVTM and ANQGSEA. The junction had 11 bases not matched to a gene; V was cut back by 7 bases and J by 9 bases. CDR3 nucleotides: TGCAGCGCGAGCGGGAGGAAGGGGCGAACGCAGTATTTT. It encodes CSASGRKGRTQYF.

In its sample, this clonotype was seen many times. The genes are TRBV15 and TRBJ2-1; tentative D call: TRBD1 (5 bases). Germline assignment: CDR1 LNHNV and CDR2 YYDKDF (reference sequence). Trimming left V 3 bases short and J 5 bases short, with 14 bases between. This CDR3 comprises 15 residues. CDR3 sequence: CATSSDSRIHNEQFF. In nucleotides, the CDR3 is TGTGCCACCAGCAGTGACAGTAGGATTCACAATGAGCAGTTCTTC.

At least ten counts were recorded for this clonotype. The rearrangement uses TRBV7-8 and TRBJ1-5, with TRBD1 matching 8 bases. The germline gives CDR1 SGHVS, CDR2 FQNEAQ. Losses at the gene ends were 1 base for V and 2 bases for J; bases not matched to a gene: 4. There are 16 residues in the CDR3. CDR3 loop: CASSLERDRRNQPQHF. As DNA, the CDR3 is TGTGCCAGCAGCTTAGAAAGGGACAGGCGCAATCAGCCCCAGCATTTT.